This T cell receptor (beta chain) was found in a study of beta chain features in type 1 diabetes. Study-wide points: Moderately but significantly shorter TCRB CDR3s were found in Type 1 diabetes patients in all four CD4+ subsets. TCRB repertoires of naive, central memory and Treg cells appeared more similar among patients than among healthy donors.

The CDR3 is 15 residues long. CDR1 SGHVS and CDR2 FQNEAQ come from the germline V gene. V was trimmed by 1 base and J by 1 base, leaving 7 bases between them. Every isolated RNA sample was fully reverse transcribed, so sequencing captured expressed TCRB transcripts. The method was immunoSEQ multiplex PCR; TCRdb's version includes in-frame clones alone and lacks a portion of them. The table shows 680,000 or so clones, with about a sixth occurring only once. Concerning this clone: The antigen is not known.

V and J are TRBV7-8 and TRBJ2-2; D is undetermined. This sequence was found in a young man in good health. Sequencing was done on a sample of naive CD4+ T cells from blood. The DNA of the CDR3 is TGTGCCAGCAGCTTAGAGCCAGGGAACACCGGGGAGCTGTTTTTT. This encodes CASSLEPGNTGELFF.